This TCR beta chain was sequenced for a study of T cells in tumors after PD-1 blockade. This clone was counted a single time. Its antigen is unidentified. The assay was immunoSEQ multiplex PCR, and TCRdb's table has in-frame clones only and misses some. This sample carries 15,000 to 25,000 clones, over 75% of them seen once, and the ten largest clones take roughly 25%. Study-wide results and caveats: Blood contained 35% to 50% of the tumor's TCR clonotypes.

The TCR was taken from a human donor with advanced basal cell or squamous cell carcinoma (not recorded which). The sample here was PBMCs, taken after anti-PD-1 therapy.

CDR3 in amino acids: CASSPPLLAGVSYEQYF. DNA of the CDR3: TGTGCCAGCTCACCACCGCTCTTGGCGGGAGTCTCCTACGAGCAGTACTTC. This rearrangement joins TRBV18 to TRBJ2-7; the match to TRBD2 covers 7 bases. Unmatched junction bases numbered 8, after V lost 0 bases and J lost 0 bases. The V gene's germline CDR1 is KGHSH and CDR2 LQKENI. The CDR3 sequence is 17 residues long.